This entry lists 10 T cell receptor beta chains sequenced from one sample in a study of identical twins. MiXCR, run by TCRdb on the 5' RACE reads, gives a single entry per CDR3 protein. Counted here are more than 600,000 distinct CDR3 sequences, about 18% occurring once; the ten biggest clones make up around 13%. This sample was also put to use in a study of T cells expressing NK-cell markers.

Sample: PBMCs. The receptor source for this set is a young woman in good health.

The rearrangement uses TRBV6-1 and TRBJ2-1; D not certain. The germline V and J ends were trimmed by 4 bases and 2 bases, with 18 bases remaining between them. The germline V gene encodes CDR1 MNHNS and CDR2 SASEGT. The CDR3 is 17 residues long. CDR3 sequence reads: CASSVRRSLATYNEQFF. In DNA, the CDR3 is TGTGCCAGCAGTGTTAGGCGCAGCCTCGCCACCTACAATGAGCAGTTCTTC.

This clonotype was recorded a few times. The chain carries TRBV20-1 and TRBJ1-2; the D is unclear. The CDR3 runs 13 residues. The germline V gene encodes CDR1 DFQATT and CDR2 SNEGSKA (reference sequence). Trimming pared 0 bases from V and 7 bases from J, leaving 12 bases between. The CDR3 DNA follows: TGCAGTGCTAGAGATCATTCACGGGGTGGCTACACCTTC. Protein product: CSARDHSRGGYTF.

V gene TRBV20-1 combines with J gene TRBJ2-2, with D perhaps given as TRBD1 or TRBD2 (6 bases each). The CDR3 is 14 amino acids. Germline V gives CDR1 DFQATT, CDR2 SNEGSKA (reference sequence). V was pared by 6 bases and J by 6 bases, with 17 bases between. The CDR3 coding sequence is TGCAGTGCAGGTCGGGGGCGCGCATCCGGGGAGCTGTTTTTT. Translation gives CSAGRGRASGELFF.

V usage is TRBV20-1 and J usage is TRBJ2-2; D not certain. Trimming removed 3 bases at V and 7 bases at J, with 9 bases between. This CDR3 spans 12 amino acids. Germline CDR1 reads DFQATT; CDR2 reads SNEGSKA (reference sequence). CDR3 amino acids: CSARRTRGELFF. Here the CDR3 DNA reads TGCAGTGCTAGGAGGACGCGCGGGGAGCTGTTTTTT.

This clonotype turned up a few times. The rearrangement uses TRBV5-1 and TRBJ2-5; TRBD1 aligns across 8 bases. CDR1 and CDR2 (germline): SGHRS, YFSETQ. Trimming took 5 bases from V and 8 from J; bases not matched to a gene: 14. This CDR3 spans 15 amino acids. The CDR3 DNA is TGCGCCAGCAGTGAAAGGACAGGGTATCTGGAAACCCAGTACTTC. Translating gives CASSERTGYLETQYF.

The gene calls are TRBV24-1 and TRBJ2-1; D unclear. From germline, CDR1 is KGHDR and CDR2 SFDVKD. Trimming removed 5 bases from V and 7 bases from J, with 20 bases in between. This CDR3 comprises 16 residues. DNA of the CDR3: TGTGCCACCAGTGCCCCAAACGCACCTAGTAGTAATGAGCAGTTCTTC. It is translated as CATSAPNAPSSNEQFF.

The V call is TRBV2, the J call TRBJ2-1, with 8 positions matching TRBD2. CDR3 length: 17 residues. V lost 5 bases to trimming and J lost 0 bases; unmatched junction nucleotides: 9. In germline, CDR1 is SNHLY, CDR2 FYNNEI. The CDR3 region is CASSFPSGSVSYNEQFF. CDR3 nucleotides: TGTGCCAGCAGTTTTCCAAGCGGGAGCGTCTCCTACAATGAGCAGTTCTTC.

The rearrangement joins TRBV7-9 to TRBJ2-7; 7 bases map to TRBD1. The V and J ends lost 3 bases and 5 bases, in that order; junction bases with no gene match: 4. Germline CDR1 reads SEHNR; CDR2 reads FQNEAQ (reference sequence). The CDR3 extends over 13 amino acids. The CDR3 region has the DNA TGTGCCAGCAGCTTCACAGGGGAAAACGAGCAGTACTTC. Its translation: CASSFTGENEQYF.

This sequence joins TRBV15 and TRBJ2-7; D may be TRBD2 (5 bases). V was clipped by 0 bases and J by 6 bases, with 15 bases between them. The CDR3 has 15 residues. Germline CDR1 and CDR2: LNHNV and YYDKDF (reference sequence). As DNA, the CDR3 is TGTGCCACCAGCAGAGACGACAACGGGGTTGTCGAGCAGTACTTC. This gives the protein CATSRDDNGVVEQYF.

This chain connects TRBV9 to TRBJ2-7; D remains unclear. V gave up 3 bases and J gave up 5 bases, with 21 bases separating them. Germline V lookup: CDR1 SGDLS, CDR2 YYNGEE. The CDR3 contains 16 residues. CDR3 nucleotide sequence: TGTGCCAGCAGCGCCAGTCGTGAGAATGCCGCCAACGAGCAGTACTTC. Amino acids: CASSASRENAANEQYF.